These 5 T cell receptor beta chains originate from one sample sequenced in a study of blood T cell repertoires in COVID-19. Sequencing was performed with immunoSEQ multiplex PCR; in TCRdb, only in-frame clones are kept and a portion is missing. The sample carries under 30,000 clones, 90% to 95% recorded once. The sequencing input was peripheral blood. The receptor source for this set is a woman aged 45-59 years with active COVID-19.

The DNA for the CDR3 is TGTGCCAGCAGCAACTGGGCCAGCCCCGATGTCGAGCAGTACTTC. Its translation is CASSNWASPDVEQYF. V and J are TRBV21-1 and TRBJ2-7; the table's D call TRBD1 went unverified against the DNA. TRBV21-1 is a listed pseudogene. The CDR3 loop spans 15 amino acids.

This chain joins TRBV7-2 and TRBJ2-6; tentative D call: TRBD2 (6 bases). The germline gives CDR1 SGHTA, CDR2 FQGNSA. Trimming removed 8 bases from V and 0 bases from J, with 11 bases in between. This CDR3 spans 15 amino acids. This chain's CDR3 is CASSEGFSGANVLTF. The CDR3 bases are TGTGCCAGCTCGGAGGGATTCTCTGGGGCCAACGTCCTGACTTTC.

The chain uses TRBV28 and TRBJ1-2; TRBD1 matches 7 bases. Per the germline V gene, CDR1 is MDHEN and CDR2 is SYDVKM. This CDR3 has 14 residues. The V and J ends lost 8 bases and 4 bases, in that order; junction bases with no gene match: 10. Here the CDR3 reads CASSTGYGGYGYTF. The CDR3 nucleotides read TGTGCCAGCTCGACAGGGTATGGTGGCTATGGCTACACCTTC.

The rearrangement links TRBV20-1 to TRBJ1-2; D is uncertain. CDR3 size: 11 residues. V was pared by 1 base and J by 7 bases, with 7 bases between. The germline V gene encodes CDR1 DFQATT and CDR2 SNEGSKA (reference sequence). The CDR3 DNA is TGCAGTGCTAGAGGGGCGGGTGGCTACACCTTC. It specifies CSARGAGGYTF.

V usage is TRBV5-1 and J usage is TRBJ2-5; a weak D match, TRBD1 (7 bases). The CDR3 has 14 amino acids. Germline CDR1 is SGHRS and CDR2 is YFSETQ. The germline V and J ends were trimmed by 4 bases and 5 bases, with 15 bases remaining between them. CDR3 DNA: TGCGCCAGCAGCCCCCAGGGGGGCGTCGAGACCCAGTACTTC. The encoded protein is CASSPQGGVETQYF.